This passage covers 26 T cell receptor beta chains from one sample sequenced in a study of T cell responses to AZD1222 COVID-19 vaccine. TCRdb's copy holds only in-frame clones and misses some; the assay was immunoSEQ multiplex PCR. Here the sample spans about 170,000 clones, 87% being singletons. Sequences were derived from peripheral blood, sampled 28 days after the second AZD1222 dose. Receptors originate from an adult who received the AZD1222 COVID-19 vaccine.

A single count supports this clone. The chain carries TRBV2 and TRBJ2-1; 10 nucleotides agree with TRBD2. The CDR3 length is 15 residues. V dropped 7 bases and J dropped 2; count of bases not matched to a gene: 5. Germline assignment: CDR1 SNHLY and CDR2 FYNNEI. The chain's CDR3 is CASITLAGAYNEQFF. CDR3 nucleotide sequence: TGTGCCAGCATTACCCTAGCGGGAGCCTACAATGAGCAGTTCTTC. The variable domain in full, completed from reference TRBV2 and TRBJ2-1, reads EPEVTQTPSHQVTQMGQEVILRCVPISNHLYFYWYRQILGQKVEFLVSFYNNEISEKSEIFDDQFSVERPDGSNFTLKIRSTKLEDSAMYFCASITLAGAYNEQFFGPGTRLTVL.

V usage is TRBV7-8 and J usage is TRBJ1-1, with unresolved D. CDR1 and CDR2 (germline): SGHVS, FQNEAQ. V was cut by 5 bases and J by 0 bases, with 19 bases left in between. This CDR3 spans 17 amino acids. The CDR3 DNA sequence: TGTGCCAGCAGCCCTACCGGAAGCCCCGGTCTGAACACTGAAGCTTTCTTT. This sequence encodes CASSPTGSPGLNTEAFF.

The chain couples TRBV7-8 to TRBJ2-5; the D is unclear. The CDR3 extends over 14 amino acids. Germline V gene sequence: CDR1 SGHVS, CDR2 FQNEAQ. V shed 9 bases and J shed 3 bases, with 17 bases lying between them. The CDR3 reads CASSWLVEEETQYF. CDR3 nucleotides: TGTGCCAGTTCCTGGTTGGTAGAAGAAGAGACCCAGTACTTC.

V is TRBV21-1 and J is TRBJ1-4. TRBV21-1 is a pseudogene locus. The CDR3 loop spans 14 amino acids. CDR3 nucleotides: TGTGCCAGCAACGGATCACTGTTAAATGAAAAACTGTTTTTT. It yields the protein CASNGSLLNEKLFF.

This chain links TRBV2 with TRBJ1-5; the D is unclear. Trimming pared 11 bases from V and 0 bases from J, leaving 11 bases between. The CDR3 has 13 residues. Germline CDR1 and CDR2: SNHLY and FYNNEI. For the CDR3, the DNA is TGTGCCCAAGGGAGGACTAGCAATCAGCCCCAGCATTTT. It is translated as CAQGRTSNQPQHF.

The CDR3 DNA reads as TGTGCCTGGAGGCCACGGGAGGACACTGAAGCTTTCTTT. It encodes CAWRPREDTEAFF. This chain joins TRBV30 and TRBJ1-1; D remains unclear. Per the germline V gene, CDR1 is GTSNPN and CDR2 is SVGIG (reference sequence). The CDR3 totals 13 residues. The ends were cut back, 3 bases at V and 3 bases at J, with 11 bases in the middle. Variable domain in full (rest from reference TRBV30 and TRBJ1-1): SQTIHQWPATLVQPVGSPLSLECTVEGTSNPNLYWYRQAAGRGLQLLFYSVGIGQISSEVPQNLSASRPQDRQFILSSKKLLLSDSGFYLCAWRPREDTEAFFGQGTRLTVV.

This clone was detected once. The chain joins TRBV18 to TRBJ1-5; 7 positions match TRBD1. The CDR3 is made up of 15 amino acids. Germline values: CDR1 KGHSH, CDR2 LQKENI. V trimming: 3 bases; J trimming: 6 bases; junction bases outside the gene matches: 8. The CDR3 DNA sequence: TGTGCCAGCTCACCGAGGACAGGACCCGGTCAGCCCCAGCATTTT. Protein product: CASSPRTGPGQPQHF.

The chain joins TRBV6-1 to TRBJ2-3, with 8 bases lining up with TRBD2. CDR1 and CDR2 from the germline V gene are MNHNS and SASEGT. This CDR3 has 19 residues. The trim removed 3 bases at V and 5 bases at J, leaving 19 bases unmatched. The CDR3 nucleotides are TGTGCCAGCAGTGATGGGACTAGTCTTTTCCCTCAGCGCAGAGATACGCAGTATTTT. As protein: CASSDGTSLFPQRRDTQYF.

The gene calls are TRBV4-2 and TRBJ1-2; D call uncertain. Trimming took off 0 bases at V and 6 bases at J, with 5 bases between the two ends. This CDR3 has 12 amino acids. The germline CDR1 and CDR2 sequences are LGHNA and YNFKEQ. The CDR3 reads CASSQEFDGYTF. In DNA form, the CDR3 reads TGTGCCAGCAGCCAAGAATTCGATGGCTACACCTTC.

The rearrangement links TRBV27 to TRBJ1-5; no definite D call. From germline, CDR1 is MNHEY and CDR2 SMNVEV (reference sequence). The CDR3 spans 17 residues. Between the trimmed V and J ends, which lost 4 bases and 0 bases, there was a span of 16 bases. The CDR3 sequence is CASSSTLGYYSNQPQHF. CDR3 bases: TGTGCCAGCAGTTCGACACTGGGGTACTATAGCAATCAGCCCCAGCATTTT.

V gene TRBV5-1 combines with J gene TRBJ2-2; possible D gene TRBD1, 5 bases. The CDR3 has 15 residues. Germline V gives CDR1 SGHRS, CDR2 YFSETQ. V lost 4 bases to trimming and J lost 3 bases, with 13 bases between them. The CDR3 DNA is TGCGCCAGCAGCATTCAGGGATTATACACCGGGGAGCTGTTTTTT. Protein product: CASSIQGLYTGELFF.

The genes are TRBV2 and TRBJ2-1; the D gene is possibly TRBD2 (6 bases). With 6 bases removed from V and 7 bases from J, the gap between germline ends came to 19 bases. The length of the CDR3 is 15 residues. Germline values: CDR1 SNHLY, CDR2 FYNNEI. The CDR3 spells CASSYLALGGNEQFF. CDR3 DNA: TGTGCCAGCAGCTATCTAGCTCTCGGAGGGAATGAGCAGTTCTTC.

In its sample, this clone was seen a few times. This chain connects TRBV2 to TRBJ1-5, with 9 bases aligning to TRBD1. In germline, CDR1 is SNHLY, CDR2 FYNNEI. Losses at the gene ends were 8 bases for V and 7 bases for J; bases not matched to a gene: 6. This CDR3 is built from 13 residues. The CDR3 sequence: CASRDRVRQPQHF. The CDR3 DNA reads TGTGCCAGCCGGGACAGGGTGCGGCAGCCCCAGCATTTT.

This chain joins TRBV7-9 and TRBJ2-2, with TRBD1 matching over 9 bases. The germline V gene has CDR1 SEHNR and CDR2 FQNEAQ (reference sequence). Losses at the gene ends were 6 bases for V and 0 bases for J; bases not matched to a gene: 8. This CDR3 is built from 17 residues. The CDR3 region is CASRQNRDRANTGELFF. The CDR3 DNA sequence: TGTGCCAGCAGGCAAAACCGGGACAGGGCGAACACCGGGGAGCTGTTTTTT.

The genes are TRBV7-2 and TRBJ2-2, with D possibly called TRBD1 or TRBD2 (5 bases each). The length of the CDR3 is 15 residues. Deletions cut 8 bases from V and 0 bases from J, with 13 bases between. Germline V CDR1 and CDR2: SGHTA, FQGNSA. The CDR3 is CASLFWDANTGELFF. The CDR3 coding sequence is TGTGCCAGCTTGTTCTGGGACGCGAACACCGGGGAGCTGTTTTTT.

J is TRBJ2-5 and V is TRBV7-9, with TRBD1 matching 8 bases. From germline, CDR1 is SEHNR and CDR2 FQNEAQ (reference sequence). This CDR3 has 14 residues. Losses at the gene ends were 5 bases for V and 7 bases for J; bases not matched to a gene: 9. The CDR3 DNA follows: TGTGCCAGCAGCCCCCGACAGGGGACGGGGACCCAGTACTTC. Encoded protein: CASSPRQGTGTQYF.

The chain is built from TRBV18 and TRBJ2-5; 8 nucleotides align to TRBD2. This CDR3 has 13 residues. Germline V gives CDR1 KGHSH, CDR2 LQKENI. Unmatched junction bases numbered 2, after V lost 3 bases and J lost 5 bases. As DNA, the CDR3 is TGTGCCAGCTCACCTAGCGGGGTGGAGACCCAGTACTTC. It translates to CASSPSGVETQYF.

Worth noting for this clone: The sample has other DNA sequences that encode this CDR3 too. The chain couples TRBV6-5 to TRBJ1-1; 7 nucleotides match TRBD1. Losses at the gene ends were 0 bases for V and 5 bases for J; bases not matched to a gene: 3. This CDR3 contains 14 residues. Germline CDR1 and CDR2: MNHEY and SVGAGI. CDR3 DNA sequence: TGTGCCAGCAGTTACTCGAACAGGGGTACTGAAGCTTTCTTT. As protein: CASSYSNRGTEAFF.

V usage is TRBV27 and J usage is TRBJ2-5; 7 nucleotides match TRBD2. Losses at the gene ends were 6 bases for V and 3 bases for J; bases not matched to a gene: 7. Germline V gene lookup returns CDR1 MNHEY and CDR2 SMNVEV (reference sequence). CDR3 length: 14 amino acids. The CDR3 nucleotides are TGTGCCAGCAGGACCTCGGGACTAAAAGAGACCCAGTACTTC. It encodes CASRTSGLKETQYF.

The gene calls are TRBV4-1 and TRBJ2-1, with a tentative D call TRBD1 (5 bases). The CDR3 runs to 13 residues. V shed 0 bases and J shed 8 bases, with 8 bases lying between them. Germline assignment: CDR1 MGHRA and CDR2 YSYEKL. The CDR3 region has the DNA TGCGCCAGCAGCCAAGAAGGGGTCGATGAGCAGTTCTTC. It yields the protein CASSQEGVDEQFF.

CDR3 protein: CASSFYRDYYNEQFF. The DNA for the CDR3 is TGTGCCAGCAGTTTCTACAGGGACTACTACAATGAGCAGTTCTTC. V gene TRBV27 combines with J gene TRBJ2-1, with a weak D call TRBD2 (7 bases). V lost 3 bases and J 3 bases, leaving 12 bases between the germline ends. This CDR3 contains 15 residues. Germline assignment: CDR1 MNHEY and CDR2 SMNVEV (reference sequence).

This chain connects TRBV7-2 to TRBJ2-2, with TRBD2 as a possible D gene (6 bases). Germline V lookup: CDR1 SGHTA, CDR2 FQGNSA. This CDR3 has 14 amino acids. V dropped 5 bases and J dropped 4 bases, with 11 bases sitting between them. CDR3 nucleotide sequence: TGTGCCAGCAGCCCCGGGACTTTCACCGGGGAGCTGTTTTTT. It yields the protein CASSPGTFTGELFF.

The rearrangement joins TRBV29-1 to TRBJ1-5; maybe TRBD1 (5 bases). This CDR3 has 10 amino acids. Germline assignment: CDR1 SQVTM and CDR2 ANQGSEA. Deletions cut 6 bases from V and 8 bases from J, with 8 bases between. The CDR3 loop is CSVGVEPQHF. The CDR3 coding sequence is TGCAGCGTGGGGGTCGAGCCCCAGCATTTT.

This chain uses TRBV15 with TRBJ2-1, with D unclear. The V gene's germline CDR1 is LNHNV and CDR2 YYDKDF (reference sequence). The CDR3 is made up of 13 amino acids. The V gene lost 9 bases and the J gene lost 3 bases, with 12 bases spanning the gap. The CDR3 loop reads CATTGSFYNEQFF. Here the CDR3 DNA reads TGTGCCACTACCGGCTCCTTCTACAATGAGCAGTTCTTC.

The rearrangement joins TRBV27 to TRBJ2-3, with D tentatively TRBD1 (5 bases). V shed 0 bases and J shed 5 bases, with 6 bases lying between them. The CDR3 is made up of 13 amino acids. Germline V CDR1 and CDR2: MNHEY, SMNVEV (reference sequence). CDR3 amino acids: CASSLSRGDTQYF. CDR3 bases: TGTGCCAGCAGTTTATCTAGGGGAGATACGCAGTATTTT.

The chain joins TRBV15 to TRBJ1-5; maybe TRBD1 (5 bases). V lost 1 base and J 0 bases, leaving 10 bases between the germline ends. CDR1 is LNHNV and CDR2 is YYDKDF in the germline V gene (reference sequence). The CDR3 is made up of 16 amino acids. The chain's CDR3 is CATSRVTGLSNQPQHF. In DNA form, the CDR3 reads TGTGCCACCAGCAGAGTAACGGGACTTAGCAATCAGCCCCAGCATTTT.